Following are 4 T cell receptor beta chains from one sample sequenced in a study of response to subunit inactivated influenza vaccine. Each CDR3 protein gets one entry after TCRdb re-called the RT-PCR reads with MiXCR. This repertoire shows about 530,000 distinct CDR3 sequences, approximately 10% found once; its top ten account for about 9.4%. Sequenced material: PBMCs from blood, taken on the day of vaccination. The origin of the receptors is a man aged 50-60 years who received an inactivated influenza vaccine.

This clonotype was seen ten or more times. The rearrangement uses TRBV5-1 and TRBJ2-3; D remains unclear. In germline, CDR1 is SGHRS, CDR2 YFSETQ. The CDR3 loop spans 14 amino acids. V was shortened by 0 bases and J by 4 bases, with 9 bases between the two germline ends. The CDR3 protein is CASSLEDLADTQYF. Written as DNA, the CDR3 is TGCGCCAGCAGCTTGGAGGATCTTGCAGATACGCAGTATTTT. The full variable domain, its missing parts supplied by reference TRBV5-1 and TRBJ2-3, is KAGVTQTPRYLIKTRGQQVTLSCSPISGHRSVSWYQQTPGQGLQFLFEYFSETQRNKGNFPGRFSGRQFSNSRSEMNVSTLELGDSALYLCASSLEDLADTQYFGPGTRLTVL.

This chain links TRBV19 with TRBJ1-1; D is ambiguous. Trimming took off 3 bases at V and 0 bases at J, with 17 bases between the two ends. The CDR3 sequence is 17 residues long. Germline V gene lookup returns CDR1 LNHDA and CDR2 SQIVND (reference sequence). The CDR3 nucleotides read TGTGCCAGTAGTATTCGTACTCAAAAGATTTTGAACACTGAAGCTTTCTTT. Translated: CASSIRTQKILNTEAFF.

Details on this clonotype: Given a much more abundant clone one base away, this may be a read error. The chain couples TRBV7-2 to TRBJ2-1; a possible D gene is TRBD2 (6 bases). Germline assignment: CDR1 SGHTA and CDR2 FQGNSA. This CDR3 region has 15 residues. In DNA form, the CDR3 reads TGTGCCAGCAGCTTTAGCGGCCCCCCCTACAATGAGCAGTCCTTC. Translating it yields CASSFSGPPYNEQSF.

The rearrangement joins TRBV3-1 to TRBJ2-7, with 7 positions matching TRBD1. The CDR3 consists of 16 residues. V gave up 3 bases and J gave up 2 bases; unmatched junction bases: 10. Germline loops: CDR1 LGHDT, CDR2 YNNKEL (reference sequence). The CDR3 spells CASSHRLGQIPYEQYF. CDR3 nucleotide sequence: TGTGCCAGCAGCCATCGCCTGGGACAGATCCCCTACGAGCAGTACTTC.